Below, 18 T cell receptor beta chains from the same sample are listed, as sequenced in a study of cytomegalovirus exposure and HLA in healthy donors. The PCR was carried out with 60 Vbeta primers and 13 Jbeta primers. TCRdb keeps only in-frame clones here, not all; method: immunoSEQ multiplex PCR. The sample holds around 97,000 clones, roughly 80% seen once. The material sequenced was PBMCs. The receptors shown here come from a man aged 50 to 59 in good health and CMV-seropositive.

The chain employs TRBV7-9 and TRBJ2-3; 13 positions match TRBD2. The CDR3 is 18 amino acids. The V gene end was trimmed by 5 bases and the J gene end by 3 bases; junction bases not matched to a gene: 11. Per germline, CDR1 SEHNR and CDR2 FQNEAQ (reference sequence). CDR3 nucleotide sequence: TGTGCCAGCAGCGTTGTGGGGGGACTAGCGGGACCAACAGATACGCAGTATTTT. This encodes CASSVVGGLAGPTDTQYF.

The chain uses TRBV5-1 and TRBJ2-7; no firm D call. Germline assignment: CDR1 SGHRS and CDR2 YFSETQ. Trimming stripped 4 bases from V and 0 bases from J, with 17 bases between. The CDR3 consists of 16 residues. The CDR3, as DNA: TGCGCCAGCAGCCCCTACGGTAGCTTCACCTCCTACGAGCAGTACTTC. The encoded protein is CASSPYGSFTSYEQYF.

About this clone itself: This same CDR3 is encoded by further DNA sequences in the sample. V usage is TRBV5-1 and J usage is TRBJ1-1, with 9 bases that match TRBD1. CDR1 and CDR2 from the germline V gene are SGHRS and YFSETQ. The V gene end was trimmed by 4 bases and the J gene end by 4 bases; junction bases not matched to a gene: 5. This CDR3 is 14 amino acids long. The chain's CDR3 is CASSLEGQGTEAFF. CDR3 coding DNA: TGCGCCAGCAGCCTGGAGGGACAGGGCACTGAAGCTTTCTTT. Filled out from reference TRBV5-1 and TRBJ1-1, the complete variable domain reads KAGVTQTPRYLIKTRGQQVTLSCSPISGHRSVSWYQQTPGQGLQFLFEYFSETQRNKGNFPGRFSGRQFSNSRSEMNVSTLELGDSALYLCASSLEGQGTEAFFGQGTRLTVV.

The gene calls are TRBV5-6 and TRBJ2-7, with 15 bases lining up with TRBD2. Germline V gene data show CDR1 as SGHDT and CDR2 as YYEEEE. This CDR3 contains 17 residues. V lost 7 bases and J lost 1; bases outside the gene matches: 9. The CDR3 spells CASSTTGTSGRSYEQYF. CDR3 DNA: TGTGCCAGCTCAACTACCGGGACTAGCGGGAGGTCCTACGAGCAGTACTTC.

The chain is built from TRBV5-1 and TRBJ2-3; TRBD2 aligns across 13 bases. Germline V gives CDR1 SGHRS, CDR2 YFSETQ. The ends lost 6 bases at V and 4 bases at J; junction bases unmatched: 5. The CDR3 is 15 amino acids. The CDR3 sequence: CASNGLAGVPDTQYF. Here the CDR3 DNA reads TGCGCCAGCAACGGACTAGCGGGAGTCCCAGATACGCAGTATTTT. Full variable domain (missing parts from reference TRBV5-1 and TRBJ2-3): KAGVTQTPRYLIKTRGQQVTLSCSPISGHRSVSWYQQTPGQGLQFLFEYFSETQRNKGNFPGRFSGRQFSNSRSEMNVSTLELGDSALYLCASNGLAGVPDTQYFGPGTRLTVL.

V is TRBV27 and J is TRBJ1-2; TRBD1 matches 8 bases. V lost 3 bases to trimming and J lost 8 bases; unmatched junction nucleotides: 8. CDR1 is MNHEY and CDR2 is SMNVEV in the germline V gene (reference sequence). The CDR3 runs to 14 residues. CDR3 amino acids: CASSFFQGAEGYTF. DNA for the CDR3: TGTGCCAGCAGTTTTTTTCAGGGGGCGGAGGGCTACACCTTC.

The V gene is TRBV7-2, the J gene TRBJ2-7; TRBD2 agrees at 9 bases. Unmatched junction bases numbered 4, after V lost 0 bases and J lost 4 bases. The germline V gene encodes CDR1 SGHTA and CDR2 FQGNSA. The CDR3 consists of 15 residues. Written as DNA, the CDR3 is TGTGCCAGCAGCTTAGCTAGCGGGAGTGGGTACGAGCAGTACTTC. Amino acid sequence: CASSLASGSGYEQYF.

This sequence joins TRBV10-2 and TRBJ2-5, with D possibly being TRBD1 (6 bases). The V end was cut by 4 bases, the J end by 4 bases, with 10 bases between. Germline loops: CDR1 WSHSY, CDR2 SAAADI. The CDR3 spans 13 residues. CDR3 sequence reads: CASSAGQLETQYF. Here the CDR3 DNA reads TGCGCCAGCAGTGCAGGACAGTTAGAGACCCAGTACTTC.

The CDR3 nucleotides are TGTGCCAGCAGCCAAGGGCTAGCGGCCACATCCTACGAGCAGTACTTC. Encoded protein: CASSQGLAATSYEQYF. The J gene is TRBJ2-7, the V gene TRBV4-2; TRBD2 matches 7 bases. In germline, CDR1 is LGHNA, CDR2 YNFKEQ. The CDR3 is 16 amino acids. After removal of 1 base from V and 1 base from J, the junction contained 7 bases not matched to a gene.

The chain joins TRBV28 to TRBJ1-5; 8 positions match TRBD1. V was clipped by 3 bases and J by 3 bases; unmatched bases: 4. Germline V gives CDR1 MDHEN, CDR2 SYDVKM. This CDR3 contains 15 residues. Here the CDR3 reads CASSFLTGDNQPQHF. In nucleotides, the CDR3 is TGTGCCAGCAGTTTCTTGACAGGGGACAATCAGCCCCAGCATTTT.

This clone was seen once. The V and J genes are TRBV6-1 and TRBJ1-2, with 7 bases matching TRBD1. The CDR3 loop spans 13 amino acids. Germline V CDR1 and CDR2: MNHNS, SASEGT. J was trimmed by 6 bases and V by 2 bases; bases with no gene match: 3. The CDR3 region is CASSEQGVNGYTF. For the CDR3, the DNA is TGTGCCAGCAGTGAACAGGGGGTGAATGGCTACACCTTC.

The chain is built from TRBV13 and TRBJ2-1, with TRBD2 matching 12 bases. Germline lookup yields CDR1 PRHDT and CDR2 FYEKMQ (reference sequence). The CDR3 loop spans 19 amino acids. V lost 2 bases to trimming and J lost 4 bases; unmatched junction nucleotides: 12. CDR3 region: CASSLILAGGPVYYNEQFF. CDR3 DNA: TGTGCCAGCAGCTTAATTCTAGCGGGAGGGCCGGTGTATTACAATGAGCAGTTCTTC.

The chain recombines TRBV9 with TRBJ2-3; 10 bases match TRBD2. The CDR3 sequence is 17 residues long. Trimming removed 0 bases from V and 5 bases from J; junction bases left unmatched: 9. Germline CDR1 SGDLS, CDR2 YYNGEE. For the CDR3, the DNA is TGTGCCAGCAGCGTAGAAGGTCTAGCGGGAGCTGGAGATACGCAGTATTTT. This encodes CASSVEGLAGAGDTQYF.

The rearrangement uses TRBV28 and TRBJ2-5; D possibly corresponds to TRBD1 (6 bases). Germline V CDR1 and CDR2: MDHEN, SYDVKM. Trimming took 5 bases from V and 3 from J, leaving 13 bases between them. The CDR3 extends over 14 amino acids. CDR3 nucleotide sequence: TGTGCCAGCAGTCCGGGACACCAAAAAGAGACCCAGTACTTC. Its translation: CASSPGHQKETQYF. The full variable domain, rest sourced from reference TRBV28 and TRBJ2-5, is DVKVTQSSRYLVKRTGEKVFLECVQDMDHENMFWYRQDPGLGLRLIYFSYDVKMKEKGDIPEGYSVSREKKERFSLILESASTNQTSMYLCASSPGHQKETQYFGPGTRLLVL.

The chain has TRBV27 and TRBJ2-7, with a weak D call TRBD2 (5 bases). Germline CDR1 and CDR2: MNHEY and SMNVEV (reference sequence). Trimming took off 6 bases at V and 1 base at J, with 16 bases between the two ends. This CDR3 comprises 15 residues. The CDR3 DNA follows: TGTGCCAGCAGCCATGACTACGCCCTGTCCTACGAGCAGTACTTC. Residues: CASSHDYALSYEQYF.

The V gene is TRBV5-4, the J gene TRBJ2-7; D perhaps matches TRBD1 (6 bases). V was trimmed by 0 bases and J by 4 bases, leaving 11 bases between them. This CDR3 contains 14 residues. The germline gives CDR1 SGHNT, CDR2 YYREEE (reference sequence). The CDR3 reads CASSLGQDEYEQYF. The CDR3 nucleotides are TGTGCCAGCAGCTTGGGACAGGATGAATACGAGCAGTACTTC.

The V gene is TRBV18, the J gene TRBJ2-2; D may be TRBD2 (6 bases). The CDR3 consists of 15 residues. V lost 4 bases, J lost 5 bases, and 14 bases lay in between. Germline V CDR1 and CDR2: KGHSH, LQKENI. Here the CDR3 reads CASSRGRESTGELFF. The CDR3 DNA reads as TGTGCCAGCTCACGTGGACGGGAGTCAACCGGGGAGCTGTTTTTT.

The sample holds a few counts of this clone. This chain connects TRBV6-1 to TRBJ2-1, with TRBD2 matching over 13 bases. The CDR3 is made up of 15 amino acids. V gave up 4 bases and J gave up 10 bases; unmatched junction bases: 7. Germline V CDR1 and CDR2: MNHNS, SASEGT. The chain's CDR3 is CASSGTSGSMREQFF. The CDR3 DNA reads TGTGCCAGCAGTGGGACTAGCGGGAGTATGAGGGAGCAGTTCTTC.